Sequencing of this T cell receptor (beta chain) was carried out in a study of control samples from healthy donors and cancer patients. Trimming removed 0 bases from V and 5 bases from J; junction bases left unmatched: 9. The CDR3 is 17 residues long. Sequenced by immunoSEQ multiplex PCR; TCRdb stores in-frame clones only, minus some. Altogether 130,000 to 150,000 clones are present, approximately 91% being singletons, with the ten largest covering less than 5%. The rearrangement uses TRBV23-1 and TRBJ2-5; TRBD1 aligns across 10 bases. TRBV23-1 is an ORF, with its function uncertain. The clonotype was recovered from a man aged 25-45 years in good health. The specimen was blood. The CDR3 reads CASSQSGWTGGAETQYF. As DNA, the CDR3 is TGCGCCAGCAGTCAATCGGGCTGGACAGGGGGTGCGGAGACCCAGTACTTC.